This TCR beta chain was obtained from a study of Ad26.COV2.S vaccination and SARS-CoV-2 variants. Profiled with immunoSEQ multiplex PCR; TCRdb holds only in-frame clones, not every one. The sample has about 350,000 clones, around nine tenths seen once. General observations from the study: Substantial breadth in spike-specific CD8+ and CD4+ T cell responses was reportedly seen after vaccination. Recipients of either vaccine or placebo displayed similar breadth of non-spike TCRs.

To note about this clone: Its specificity is not known.

Treatment indicated: 15 to 20 received Ad26.COV2.S at low or high dose, single or two shots; several received placebo; per-sample allocation not given. Sample collection was performed on day 63 after the first vaccine or placebo injection. Boston supplied an adult donor aged 18-55 years. This clonotype was obtained from a person aged 18-65 years who received the Ad26.COV2.S COVID-19 vaccine or a placebo. The sequenced sample was peripheral blood, obtained in a trial of Ad26.COV2.S vaccine versus placebo.

The CDR3 protein is CASSSGGQGWQYF. CDR3 in DNA: TGTGCCAGCAGCTCCGGCGGACAGGGTTGGCAGTACTTC. V usage is TRBV11-2 and J usage is TRBJ2-7, with 8 bases identical to TRBD1. V trimming: 4 bases; J trimming: 9 bases; junction bases outside the gene matches: 8. This CDR3 is 13 amino acids long. Looked up from germline, CDR1 is SGHAT and CDR2 is FQNNGV.